The 3 T cell receptor beta chains given below trace back to one sample, sequenced in a study of T cells in Graves' hyperthyroidism and ophthalmopathy. There were TCR beta CDR3 regions amplified from RNA transcripts. The study used the HTBI primer set for a first-round RT-PCR of the TCR CDR3. TCRdb reprocessed the multiplex PCR reads with MiXCR, giving one entry per CDR3 protein. The repertoire holds a few hundred thousand distinct CDR3 sequences, with approximately 17% as singletons. Sequenced: blood. The source is a man aged 18 to 29 with Graves' ophthalmopathy.

V and J are TRBV12-3 or TRBV12-4 and TRBJ1-4, with D unclear. V was cut by 4 bases and J by 11 bases, with 11 bases left in between. CDR3 length equals 12 residues. DNA for the CDR3: TGTGCCAGCAGTTACGGATGGGAGAAACTGTTTTTT. This sequence encodes CASSYGWEKLFF.

This clonotype occurred many times. The genes are TRBV12-5 and TRBJ1-1, with 7 positions matching TRBD1. The germline gives CDR1 LGHNT, CDR2 FRNRAP. The CDR3 loop spans 15 amino acids. Trimming cost V 6 bases and J 1 base; bases outside gene matches: 8. As DNA, the CDR3 is TGTGCTAGTGGGGGCGGCGGGACAGAGAACACTGAAGCTTTCTTT. It translates to CASGGGGTENTEAFF.

This clonotype was observed many times. This chain uses TRBV28 with TRBJ1-2, with 7 bases identical to TRBD1. CDR3 length equals 14 residues. CDR1 and CDR2 from the germline V gene are MDHEN and SYDVKM. J lost 6 bases, V lost 3 bases, and 7 bases had no gene match. The CDR3 DNA is TGTGCCAGCAGTTTCTTGGACAGGTTGGATGGCTACACCTTC. Protein: CASSFLDRLDGYTF.